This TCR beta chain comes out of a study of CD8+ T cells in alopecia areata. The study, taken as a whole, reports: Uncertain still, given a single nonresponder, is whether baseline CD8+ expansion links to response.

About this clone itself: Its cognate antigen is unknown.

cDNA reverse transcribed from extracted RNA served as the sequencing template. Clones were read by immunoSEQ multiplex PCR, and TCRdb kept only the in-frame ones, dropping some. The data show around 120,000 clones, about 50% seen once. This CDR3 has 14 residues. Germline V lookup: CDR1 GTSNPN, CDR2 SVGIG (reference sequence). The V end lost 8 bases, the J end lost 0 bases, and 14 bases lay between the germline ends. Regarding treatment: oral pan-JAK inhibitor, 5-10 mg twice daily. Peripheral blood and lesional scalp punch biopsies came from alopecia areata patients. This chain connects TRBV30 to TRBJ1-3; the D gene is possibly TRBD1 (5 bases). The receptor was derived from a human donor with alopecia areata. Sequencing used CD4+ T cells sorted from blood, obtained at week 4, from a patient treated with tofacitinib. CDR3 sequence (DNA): TGTGCCGGGGCCATGCCCTACTCTGGAAACACCATATATTTT. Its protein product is CAGAMPYSGNTIYF.